This TCR beta chain was captured by sequencing in a study of cytomegalovirus exposure and HLA in healthy donors. Primers for the PCR totalled 60 Vbeta and 13 Jbeta. The data were produced by immunoSEQ multiplex PCR, yet TCRdb's version contains in-frame clones alone and is incomplete. The table includes roughly 190,000 clones, 9.5% detected once. The junction had 15 bases not matched to a gene; V was cut back by 0 bases and J by 6 bases. The CDR3 is 20 amino acids. Germline assignment: CDR1 MNHGY and CDR2 SAAAGT. This clone was detected a few times. Specimen: PBMCs. The receptor's source is a woman younger than 45 in good health and CMV-seropositive. The V call is TRBV6-8, the J call TRBJ1-5; 12 positions agree with TRBD1. DNA of the CDR3: TGTGCCAGCAGTTACTCGGGGTGGGTGGGACAGGGGGCGAAAGGTCAGCCCCAGCATTTT. This encodes CASSYSGWVGQGAKGQPQHF.